This T cell receptor beta chain was sequenced in a study of Ad26.COV2.S vaccination and SARS-CoV-2 variants. Study-wide points: After vaccination, substantial breadth of spike-specific CD8+ and CD4+ responses was reported. The study found similar non-spike TCR breadth in vaccine and placebo recipients.

Treatment here: over 15 received Ad26.COV2.S at low or high dose, single or two shots; several received placebo; per-sample allocation not given. It was on day 63 after the first vaccine or placebo injection that samples were taken. In Boston, the donor was an adult between 18-55 years of age. Germline V lookup: CDR1 MDHEN, CDR2 SYDVKM. Between the trimmed V and J ends, which lost 5 bases and 9 bases, there was a span of 11 bases. The CDR3 consists of 11 residues. Sequencing was performed with immunoSEQ multiplex PCR; in TCRdb, only in-frame clones are kept and a portion is missing. The data show hundreds of thousands of clones, with about 85% seen just once and 3.3% held by the top ten. This clone turned up a few times. Antigen specificity is unknown.

This TCR derives from a person aged 18-65 years who received the Ad26.COV2.S COVID-19 vaccine or a placebo. Material: peripheral blood, obtained in a trial of Ad26.COV2.S vaccine versus placebo. V is TRBV28 and J is TRBJ2-7; D ambiguous. CDR3 DNA sequence: TGTGCCAGCAGTCCGAGAGGCGGGCAGTACTTC. Protein sequence: CASSPRGGQYF.